These 15 T cell receptor beta chains were sequenced from one sample in a study of blood T cell repertoires in COVID-19. Sequencing used immunoSEQ multiplex PCR; TCRdb keeps in-frame clones, though not all of them. The sample yields about 400,000 clones, 86% seen once. The sample comprised peripheral blood. The receptor set was obtained from a woman aged 60-75 years with COVID-19, enrolled during active disease.

The V and J genes are TRBV3-1 (or the pseudogene TRBV3-2) and TRBJ2-3; 13 bases match TRBD2. Germline loops: CDR1 LGHDT, CDR2 YNNKEL (reference sequence). The CDR3 loop spans 17 amino acids. V shed 1 base and J 3 bases; nucleotides not matched to a gene: 4. CDR3 in amino acids: CASSQAGTSGATDTQYF. The CDR3, as DNA: TGTGCCAGCAGCCAAGCGGGGACTAGCGGGGCTACAGATACGCAGTATTTT.

The J gene is TRBJ2-7, the V gene TRBV25-1; D unresolved. This CDR3 is 13 amino acids long. The V end was cut by 8 bases, the J end by 6 bases, with 17 bases between. The germline CDR1 and CDR2 sequences are MGHDK and SYGVNS. CDR3 region: CASSRQEIVEQYF. CDR3 DNA sequence: TGTGCCAGCTCTCGGCAGGAAATAGTCGAGCAGTACTTC.

The chain carries TRBV6-5 and TRBJ2-7; D ambiguous. Germline V gene data show CDR1 as MNHEY and CDR2 as SVGAGI. Trimming removed 2 bases from V and 1 base from J, with 9 bases in between. This CDR3 is 14 amino acids long. CDR3 nucleotides: TGTGCCAGCAGTTACGTTCCGGGTTCCTACGAGCAGTACTTC. Protein product: CASSYVPGSYEQYF.

This sequence joins TRBV13 and TRBJ2-7; 8 nucleotides agree with TRBD2. Trimming took 5 bases from V and 4 from J; bases not matched to a gene: 13. Germline V gene data show CDR1 as PRHDT and CDR2 as FYEKMQ (reference sequence). The CDR3 has 16 amino acids. The CDR3 here is CASSLSGGPPGYEQYF. CDR3 nucleotides: TGTGCCAGCAGCCTAAGCGGGGGCCCCCCAGGGTACGAGCAGTACTTC.

The CDR3 sequence: CASGYRGGGYGYTF. The CDR3 DNA reads TGTGCCAGCGGCTACCGAGGAGGCGGCTATGGCTACACCTTC. The chain recombines TRBV6-5 with TRBJ1-2; D is unclear. Trimming stripped 8 bases from V and 4 bases from J, with 17 bases between. Germline values: CDR1 MNHEY, CDR2 SVGAGI. The CDR3 has 14 residues.

The chain couples TRBV9 to TRBJ2-2, with D tentatively TRBD1 (5 bases). Germline CDR1 reads SGDLS; CDR2 reads YYNGEE. This CDR3 has 15 amino acids. Deletions cut 2 bases from V and 7 bases from J, with 15 bases between. CDR3 sequence reads: CASSVYLGANGELFF. DNA for the CDR3: TGTGCCAGCAGCGTGTACTTAGGGGCGAACGGGGAGCTGTTTTTT.

The chain employs TRBV18 and TRBJ1-1; maybe TRBD1 (5 bases). Trimming removed 3 bases at V and 1 base at J, with 15 bases between. From germline, CDR1 is KGHSH and CDR2 LQKENI. The CDR3 contains 16 residues. The CDR3 nucleotides read TGTGCCAGCTCACCGAAGCGTGGGCAGGGGAACACTGAAGCTTTCTTT. Amino acids: CASSPKRGQGNTEAFF.

This clone occurred once. The V call is TRBV2, the J call TRBJ2-7; 8 nucleotides agree with TRBD1. The CDR3 is 12 amino acids. Trimming cost V 6 bases and J 4 bases; bases outside gene matches: 2. The germline gives CDR1 SNHLY, CDR2 FYNNEI. The CDR3 nucleotides are TGTGCCAGCAGGAGACAGGGGTACGAGCAGTACTTC. It encodes CASRRQGYEQYF.

Regarding this clone: The identical CDR3 is also encoded by other nucleotide sequences in the sample. This chain connects TRBV2 to TRBJ2-1, with TRBD1 identical over 8 bases. From germline, CDR1 is SNHLY and CDR2 FYNNEI. The junction had 5 bases not matched to a gene; V was cut back by 5 bases and J by 2 bases. The CDR3 contains 15 residues. DNA of the CDR3: TGTGCCAGCAGTCGCGACAGGGGACCCTACAATGAGCAGTTCTTC. This encodes CASSRDRGPYNEQFF. Variable domain in full (rest from reference TRBV2 and TRBJ2-1): EPEVTQTPSHQVTQMGQEVILRCVPISNHLYFYWYRQILGQKVEFLVSFYNNEISEKSEIFDDQFSVERPDGSNFTLKIRSTKLEDSAMYFCASSRDRGPYNEQFFGPGTRLTVL.

This clone was observed a handful of times. CDR3 in amino acids: CASSLDQPRGTGELFF. The CDR3 DNA reads TGTGCCAGCAGCTTAGATCAGCCTAGAGGGACCGGGGAGCTGTTTTTT. The V call is TRBV11-2, the J call TRBJ2-2; D perhaps matches TRBD2 (5 bases). Germline V CDR1 and CDR2: SGHAT, FQNNGV. V was shortened by 0 bases and J by 5 bases, with 13 bases between the two germline ends. The CDR3 has 16 residues.

The chain has TRBV2 and TRBJ2-3, with D possibly TRBD2 on 6 matching bases. Trimming stripped 3 bases from V and 6 bases from J, with 22 bases between. The CDR3 consists of 17 residues. Per germline, CDR1 SNHLY and CDR2 FYNNEI. The chain's CDR3 is CASSEGMGRRGRDTQYF. CDR3 sequence (DNA): TGTGCCAGCAGTGAGGGAATGGGGCGGCGGGGCCGGGATACGCAGTATTTT.

The chain uses TRBV5-1 and TRBJ1-3, with a possible D match to TRBD1 (5 bases). CDR3 length: 17 residues. V was shortened by 3 bases and J by 0 bases, with 16 bases between the two germline ends. The germline CDR1 and CDR2 sequences are SGHRS and YFSETQ. CDR3 protein: CASSSWGQESSGNTIYF. As DNA, the CDR3 is TGCGCCAGCAGCTCCTGGGGCCAGGAGAGCTCTGGAAACACCATATATTTT.

This clone occurred a few times. V and J are TRBV2 and TRBJ1-2; TRBD1 matches at 8 bases. Germline V gene data show CDR1 as SNHLY and CDR2 as FYNNEI. The V and J ends lost 4 bases and 9 bases, in that order; junction bases with no gene match: 10. The CDR3 consists of 14 residues. As DNA, the CDR3 is TGTGCCAGCAGTGGACAGGGGACGCCTATAAGCTACACCTTC. This translates into CASSGQGTPISYTF.

The chain links TRBV28 to TRBJ1-2; D remains ambiguous. Germline assignment: CDR1 MDHEN and CDR2 SYDVKM. There are 12 residues in the CDR3. Trimming took off 2 bases at V and 4 bases at J, with 5 bases between the two ends. The chain's CDR3 is CASSLAGYGYTF. The DNA for the CDR3 is TGTGCCAGCAGTTTAGCAGGCTATGGCTACACCTTC.

The chain is built from TRBV21-1 and TRBJ1-2; TRBD1, the table's D call, lacks a check against the DNA. TRBV21-1 counts as a pseudogene. This CDR3 has 14 residues. Here the CDR3 reads CASSRETGVSGYTF. The CDR3 DNA is TGTGCCAGCAGCAGAGAGACAGGGGTTAGTGGCTACACCTTC.